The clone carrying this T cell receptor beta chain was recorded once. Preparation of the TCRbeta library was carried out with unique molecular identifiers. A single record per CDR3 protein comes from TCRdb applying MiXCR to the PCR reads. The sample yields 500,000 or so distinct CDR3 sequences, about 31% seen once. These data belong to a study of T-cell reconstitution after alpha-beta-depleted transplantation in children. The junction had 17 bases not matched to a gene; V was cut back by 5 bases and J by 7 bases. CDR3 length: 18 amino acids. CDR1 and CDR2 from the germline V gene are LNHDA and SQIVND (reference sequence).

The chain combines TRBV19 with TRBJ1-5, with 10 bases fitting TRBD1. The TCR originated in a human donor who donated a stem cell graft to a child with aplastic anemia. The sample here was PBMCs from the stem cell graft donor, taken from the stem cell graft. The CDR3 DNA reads TGTGCCAGTAGTGAATTAGGGACAGGGGACACCTCGGGGCAGCCCCAGCATTTT. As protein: CASSELGTGDTSGQPQHF.